One and the same sample provided the 5 T cell receptor beta chains below, sequenced in a study of cytomegalovirus exposure and HLA in healthy donors. PCR primers comprised 60 Vbeta and 13 Jbeta primers. Here immunoSEQ multiplex PCR was the method, and the copy in TCRdb shows in-frame clones only, minus some. Its table records around 200,000 clones. Sequenced input: PBMCs. The receptors stem from a girl aged 2 to 9 in good health and CMV-seropositive.

The CDR3 is CASSERSGTDRLNQPQHF. CDR3 in DNA: TGTGCCAGCAGTGAAAGAAGCGGGACGGACCGACTCAATCAGCCCCAGCATTTT. The rearrangement uses TRBV6-1 and TRBJ1-5; TRBD1 is a possible D gene (5 bases). The CDR3 runs to 18 residues. Trimming took 2 bases from V and 3 from J, leaving 20 bases between them. Germline V gives CDR1 MNHNS, CDR2 SASEGT.

CDR3: CASSEGPAGFGYTF. The CDR3 DNA reads as TGTGCCAGCAGTGAAGGCCCTGCAGGGTTTGGCTACACCTTC. The V gene is TRBV6-1, the J gene TRBJ1-2; a possible D gene is TRBD1 (5 bases). With 1 base removed from V and 7 bases from J, the gap between germline ends came to 13 bases. CDR3 length: 14 amino acids. Germline CDR1 MNHNS, CDR2 SASEGT.

The gene calls are TRBV2 and TRBJ1-2; possible D gene TRBD1, 6 bases. Germline V gene sequence: CDR1 SNHLY, CDR2 FYNNEI. The CDR3 runs 12 residues. Trimming cost V 8 bases and J 4 bases, with 11 bases left between them. The CDR3, as DNA: TGTGCCAGCCCGGGGGGCGGCTATGGCTACACCTTC. Amino acids: CASPGGGYGYTF.

The chain recombines TRBV4-1 with TRBJ1-1; no definite D call. The germline CDR1 and CDR2 sequences are MGHRA and YSYEKL. V was clipped by 3 bases and J by 6 bases, with 8 bases between them. The CDR3 consists of 12 residues. CDR3 protein: CASSHRGSEAFF. The DNA for the CDR3 is TGCGCCAGCAGCCATCGCGGGTCTGAAGCTTTCTTT.

The chain joins TRBV6-5 to TRBJ2-7; 10 bases match TRBD1. The CDR3 spans 14 residues. The V gene end was trimmed by 6 bases and the J gene end by 1 base; junction bases not matched to a gene: 3. Germline V lookup: CDR1 MNHEY, CDR2 SVGAGI. The CDR3 region is CASRPGQGSYEQYF. The CDR3 region has the DNA TGTGCCAGCAGGCCGGGACAGGGGTCCTACGAGCAGTACTTC.